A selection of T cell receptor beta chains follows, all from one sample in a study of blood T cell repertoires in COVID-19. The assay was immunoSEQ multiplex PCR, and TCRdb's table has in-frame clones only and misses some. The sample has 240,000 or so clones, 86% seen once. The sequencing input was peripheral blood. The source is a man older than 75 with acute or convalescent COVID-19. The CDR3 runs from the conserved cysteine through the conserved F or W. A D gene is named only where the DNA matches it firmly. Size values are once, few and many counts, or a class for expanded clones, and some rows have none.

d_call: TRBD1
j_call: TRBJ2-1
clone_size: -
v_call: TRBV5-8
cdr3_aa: CASSPDRGEQFF
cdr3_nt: TGTGCCAGCAGCCCGGACAGGGGGGAGCAGTTCTTC

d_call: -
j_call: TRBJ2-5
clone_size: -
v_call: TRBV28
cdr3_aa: CASSLLGAGETQYF
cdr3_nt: TGTGCCAGCAGTTTATTGGGGGCAGGGGAGACCCAGTACTTC

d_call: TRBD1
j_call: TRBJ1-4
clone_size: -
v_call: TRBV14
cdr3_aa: CASSRTSNRGEKLFF
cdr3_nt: TGTGCCAGCAGCCGAACAAGTAACAGGGGTGAAAAACTGTTTTTT

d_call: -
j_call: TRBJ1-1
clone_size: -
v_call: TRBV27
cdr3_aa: CASMGWNTEAFF
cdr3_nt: TGTGCCAGCATGGGCTGGAACACTGAAGCTTTCTTT

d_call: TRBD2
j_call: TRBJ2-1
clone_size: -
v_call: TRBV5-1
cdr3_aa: CASSLTGLAQDNEQFF
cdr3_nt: TGCGCCAGCAGCCTAACGGGACTAGCCCAGGACAATGAGCAGTTCTTC

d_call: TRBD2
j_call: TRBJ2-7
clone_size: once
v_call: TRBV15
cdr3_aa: CATSTGTSGGAKEQYF
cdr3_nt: TGTGCCACCAGCACAGGGACTAGCGGGGGGGCAAAAGAGCAGTACTTC

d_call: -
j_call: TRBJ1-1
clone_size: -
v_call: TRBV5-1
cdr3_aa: CASSLATGIATEAFF
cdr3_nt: TGCGCCAGCAGCTTGGCCACAGGGATCGCCACTGAAGCTTTCTTT

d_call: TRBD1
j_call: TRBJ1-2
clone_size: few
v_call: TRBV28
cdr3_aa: CASSSTPGDRGSYGYTF
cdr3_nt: TGTGCCAGCAGTTCGACCCCGGGCGACAGGGGGTCCTATGGCTACACCTTC

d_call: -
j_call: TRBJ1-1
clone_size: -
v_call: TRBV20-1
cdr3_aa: CSARPGYEAFF
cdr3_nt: TGCAGTGCTAGACCAGGTTATGAAGCTTTCTTT

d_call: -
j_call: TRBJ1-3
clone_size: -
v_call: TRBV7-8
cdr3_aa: CASSPRDTSSGNTIYF
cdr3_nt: TGTGCCAGCAGCCCCAGGGACACCTCCTCTGGAAACACCATATATTTT

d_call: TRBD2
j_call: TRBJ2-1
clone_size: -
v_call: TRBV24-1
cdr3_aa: CATSDFSGRSYNEQFF
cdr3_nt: TGTGCCACCAGTGATTTTAGCGGGAGATCTTATAATGAGCAGTTCTTC

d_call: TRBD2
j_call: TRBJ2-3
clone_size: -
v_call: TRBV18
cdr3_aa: CASSPGGSGTDTQYF
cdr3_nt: TGTGCCAGCTCACCGGGGGGGTCCGGCACAGATACGCAGTATTTT